The clone carrying this T cell receptor (beta chain) was seen a handful of times. What it binds is unknown. Trimming stripped 2 bases from V and 5 bases from J, with 13 bases between. Germline lookup yields CDR1 DFQATT and CDR2 SNEGSKA (reference sequence). The CDR3 totals 14 residues. The source material, RNA transcripts, was used to amplify TCR beta CDR3 regions. The study used the HTBI primer set for a first-round RT-PCR of the TCR CDR3. TCRdb independently ran MiXCR on the multiplex PCR reads; one entry per CDR3 protein. The table lists some 530,000 distinct CDR3 sequences, approximately 23% of them singletons. The source of the sample is a study of T cells in Graves' hyperthyroidism and ophthalmopathy. As for the study in general: At initial diagnosis, before any treatment had begun, peripheral blood was obtained. Overall study findings and caveats: Among clonotypes expanded in thyroid above 0.001, most were also found in blood.

This chain joins TRBV20-1 and TRBJ2-1; D gene ambiguous. This clonotype was obtained from a woman aged 70 to 79 with Graves' ophthalmopathy. The sequenced sample consisted of blood. CDR3 coding DNA: TGCAGTGCTAGAAGAGGATTTGGGGACAATGAGCAGTTCTTC. Translation gives CSARRGFGDNEQFF.